One and the same sample provided the 9 T cell receptor beta chains below, sequenced in a study of shared T cell receptors in the human thymus. Clones were read by immunoSEQ multiplex PCR, and TCRdb kept only the in-frame ones, dropping some. The sample contains about 660,000 clones, roughly 86% of which appear only once. A further study also used this sample, focusing on human thymus T cells.

Sequenced material: thymocytes. The receptors originated from a boy less than two years old with a congenital heart defect.

The rearrangement links TRBV9 to TRBJ1-2; possible D gene TRBD1, 6 bases. Germline assignment: CDR1 SGDLS and CDR2 YYNGEE. V was pared by 1 base and J by 6 bases, with 10 bases between. The CDR3 runs to 13 residues. Here the CDR3 reads CASSVMTGNGYTF. CDR3 DNA: TGTGCCAGCAGCGTAATGACAGGAAATGGCTACACCTTC.

The chain links TRBV4-1 to TRBJ2-1, with 11 bases lining up with TRBD2. The CDR3 sequence is 18 residues long. Per germline, CDR1 MGHRA and CDR2 YSYEKL. After removal of 1 base from V and 0 bases from J, the junction contained 5 bases not matched to a gene. CDR3 amino acids: CASSQGRTSGSSYNEQFF. For the CDR3, the DNA is TGCGCCAGCAGCCAAGGGAGGACTAGCGGGTCCTCCTACAATGAGCAGTTCTTC.

This clone was picked up a small number of times. This chain joins TRBV4-1 and TRBJ1-1; no clear D gene. V lost 1 base and J lost 0, with 9 bases in between. The CDR3 is 15 amino acids. Germline-derived CDR1 and CDR2 are MGHRA and YSYEKL. The CDR3 nucleotides read TGCGCCAGCAGCCAAGGAGGGTCCGTGAACACTGAAGCTTTCTTT. It yields the protein CASSQGGSVNTEAFF.

V is TRBV19 and J is TRBJ1-5; 8 bases align to TRBD1. The V segment lost 1 base and the J segment 4 bases; nucleotides outside the gene matches: 9. Germline CDR1 reads LNHDA; CDR2 reads SQIVND (reference sequence). CDR3 length: 17 residues. The CDR3 DNA follows: TGTGCCAGTAGTATAGCCTTTACGACAGGGGAAAATCAGCCCCAGCATTTT. It encodes CASSIAFTTGENQPQHF.

V is TRBV4-3 and J is TRBJ2-6, with D unresolved. The CDR3 length is 21 residues. The ends were cut back, 0 bases at V and 0 bases at J, with 21 bases in the middle. Germline V gene data show CDR1 as LGHNA and CDR2 as YSLEER. CDR3 amino acids: CASSQDFSSLRLSSGANVLTF. The CDR3 coding sequence is TGCGCCAGCAGCCAAGATTTCAGTAGTTTGAGACTTTCCTCTGGGGCCAACGTCCTGACTTTC.

The chain couples TRBV18 to TRBJ1-1; TRBD1 might be the D (6 bases). V was shortened by 3 bases and J by 4 bases, with 12 bases between the two germline ends. The CDR3 runs 14 residues. Germline CDR1 reads KGHSH; CDR2 reads LQKENI. CDR3 sequence (DNA): TGTGCCAGCTCACCTGGGGGCGGGGGCACTGAAGCTTTCTTT. It specifies CASSPGGGGTEAFF.

This clone has only one observation. The chain employs TRBV11-2 and TRBJ2-5; 10 nucleotides align to TRBD2. This CDR3 has 16 amino acids. V trimming: 2 bases; J trimming: 5 bases; junction bases outside the gene matches: 8. Germline assignment: CDR1 SGHAT and CDR2 FQNNGV. The CDR3 here is CASSLKASGSCETQYF. In DNA, the CDR3 is TGTGCCAGCAGCTTAAAAGCTAGCGGGAGCTGCGAGACCCAGTACTTC.

Only a few counts were recorded for this clone. The chain links TRBV2 to TRBJ2-5; 9 bases are a match to TRBD2. Gene TRBJ2-7 matches the end of the DNA better, so the J call may be wrong. CDR3 size: 13 residues. Per germline, CDR1 SNHLY and CDR2 FYNNEI. Here the CDR3 DNA reads TGTGCCAGCAGTCTAGCGGGATATTACGAGCAGTACTTC. Residues: CASSLAGYYEQYF.

In the case of this clone: Other nucleotide sequences from this sample produce the same CDR3. The chain combines TRBV5-1 with TRBJ1-1; 9 bases fit TRBD1. Losses at the gene ends were 4 bases for V and 1 base for J; bases not matched to a gene: 5. CDR1 SGHRS and CDR2 YFSETQ come from the germline V gene. This CDR3 has 15 residues. The CDR3, as DNA: TGCGCCAGCAGCAGCGGACAGGGGCGGAACACTGAAGCTTTCTTT. Translation gives CASSSGQGRNTEAFF.